The TCR beta chain under discussion was sequenced for a study of read filtering for tumor transcriptome and immune sequencing. From roughly 0.4 ug of RNA, a library with molecular barcoded alpha/delta and beta/gamma adaptors was made. MiXCR was run by TCRdb on the reads, yielding one entry per CDR3 protein. The sample has 50,000 or so distinct CDR3 sequences, around 12% seen once; the top ten hold approximately 14%. The CDR3 runs to 12 residues. CDR1 and CDR2 from the germline V gene are DFQATT and SNEGSKA (reference sequence). V was clipped by 2 bases and J by 0 bases, with 3 bases between them. There are many counts of this clonotype.

This sequence was found in a donor aged 40 or over with multiple myeloma. The sequenced sample consisted of a population of CD138-negative cells sorted from bone marrow. This chain connects TRBV20-1 to TRBJ2-3, with D unclear. The CDR3 reads CSARRSTDTQYF. For the CDR3, the DNA is TGCAGTGCTAGACGTAGCACAGATACGCAGTATTTT.